This TCR beta chain was sequenced in a study of cytomegalovirus exposure and HLA in healthy donors. The study ran its PCR with 60 Vbeta and 13 Jbeta primers. Sequenced by immunoSEQ multiplex PCR; TCRdb stores in-frame clones only, minus some. This sample yields over 100,000 clones, of which roughly 82% are seen a single time; approximately 3.1% belongs to the top ten. V lost 2 bases to trimming and J lost 5 bases, with 10 bases between them. Germline V gives CDR1 SGHNT, CDR2 YYREEE (reference sequence). This CDR3 is 13 amino acids long. The TCR was taken from a woman younger than 35 in good health and CMV-seropositive. The sample consisted of PBMCs. The chain recombines TRBV5-4 with TRBJ1-1, with a weak D call TRBD1 (6 bases). The CDR3 sequence: CASSFRQVTEAFF. In DNA form, the CDR3 reads TGTGCCAGCAGCTTTCGACAGGTGACTGAAGCTTTCTTT.